Listed below are T cell receptor beta chains from one sample, sequenced in a study of human T cells and chemical hapten exposure. TCRdb recomputed calls from the RACE reads with MiXCR, one row per CDR3 protein. The data contain roughly 380,000 distinct CDR3 sequences, around 4.8% of them seen just once; the ten biggest clones take up approximately 2.3%. The specimen was whole blood, collected in connection with sensitization to the hapten diphenylcyclopropenone (DPC). Receptors were obtained from a woman aged 50 to 60 with alopecia areata. Some clones in this sample may be carry-over from other donors' samples. CDR3s include the opening cysteine and the closing phenylalanine or tryptophan. Fields, in order: V gene, clone size, D gene, J gene, CDR3 protein, CDR3 DNA. A D gene is named only where the DNA matches it firmly. Clone size, where shown, is once, few, many, or a class for clones that have expanded.

>TRBV28|many|NA|TRBJ1-2
CASSTTENYGYTF
TGTGCCAGCAGTACGACAGAGAACTATGGCTACACCTTC
>TRBV7-2|many|TRBD2|TRBJ2-5
CASSLPLAGVETQYF
TGTGCCAGCAGCCTCCCACTAGCGGGAGTAGAGACCCAGTACTTC
>TRBV28|many|TRBD1|TRBJ1-4
CASSARGGSNEKLFF
TGTGCCAGCAGTGCCAGGGGGGGGTCTAATGAAAAACTGTTTTTT
>TRBV28|many|NA|TRBJ1-6
CASSLGSLDRSSFNSPLHF
TGTGCCAGCAGCTTAGGGTCTCTGGACAGATCGAGCTTTAATTCACCCCTCCACTTT
>TRBV5-1|NA|TRBD2|TRBJ2-3
CASSDLETSESTDTQYF
TGCGCCAGCAGCGACCTTGAGACTAGCGAGAGCACAGATACGCAGTATTTT
>TRBV10-3|many|TRBD2|TRBJ2-7
CATGPAGGSYEQYF
TGTGCCACGGGCCCGGCGGGGGGTTCCTACGAGCAGTACTTC
>TRBV19|NA|NA|TRBJ2-1
CASSVGARSSYNEQFF
TGTGCCAGTAGTGTCGGGGCTAGGAGCTCCTACAATGAGCAGTTCTTC
>TRBV12-3/TRBV12-4|many|TRBD1|TRBJ2-7
CASSTRQGIGYEQYF
TGTGCCAGCAGCACCCGACAGGGGATCGGGTACGAGCAGTACTTC
>TRBV14|many|NA|TRBJ1-3
CASSQEARGNTIYF
TGTGCCAGCAGCCAAGAGGCCCGGGGAAACACCATATATTTT
>TRBV21-1|NA|NA|TRBJ1-1
CASSSPLRVSNTEAFF
TGTGCCAGCAGCAGCCCCCTGAGGGTTTCGAACACTGAAGCTTTCTTT
>TRBV2|few|NA|TRBJ1-4
CASSERQGHEKLFF
TGTGCCAGCAGTGAGAGGCAGGGGCATGAAAAACTGTTTTTT
>TRBV11-2|NA|NA|TRBJ2-2
CASSHFTGLNTGELFF
TGTGCCAGCAGCCATTTCACAGGGCTCAACACCGGGGAGCTGTTTTTT
>TRBV7-2|many|NA|TRBJ2-5
CASSTRETQYF
TGTGCCAGCAGCACACGAGAGACCCAGTACTTC
>TRBV5-1|many|NA|TRBJ2-3
CASSLELVGLPAADTQYF
TGCGCCAGCAGCTTGGAACTAGTAGGACTCCCTGCGGCAGATACGCAGTATTTT
>TRBV12-3/TRBV12-4|NA|TRBD1|TRBJ2-1
CAGGQGWDEQFF
TGTGCCGGGGGACAGGGCTGGGATGAGCAGTTCTTC
>TRBV6-1|many|NA|TRBJ2-7
CASTEVAYEQYF
TGTGCCAGCACCGAGGTGGCCTACGAGCAGTACTTC
>TRBV2|many|NA|TRBJ2-6
CASSEARRVSGANVLTF
TGTGCCAGCAGTGAAGCCCGGCGGGTCTCTGGGGCCAACGTCCTGACTTTC
>TRBV20-1|many|TRBD2|TRBJ2-3
CSARPTAGGRADTQYF
TGCAGTGCTAGACCGACAGCGGGGGGGCGGGCAGATACGCAGTATTTT
>TRBV29-1|few|NA|TRBJ2-5
CSVLDLETQYF
TGCAGCGTCCTCGACCTTGAGACCCAGTACTTC
>TRBV7-6|few|TRBD2|TRBJ2-1
CASSVLTSGYSYNEQFF
TGTGCCAGCAGCGTACTCACTAGCGGATACTCCTACAATGAGCAGTTCTTC
>TRBV5-6|few|NA|TRBJ1-5
CASSWGGVGLQPQHF
TGTGCCAGCAGCTGGGGAGGGGTAGGGCTTCAGCCCCAGCATTTT
>TRBV29-1|many|NA|TRBJ2-6
CSVEDSAGANVLTF
TGCAGCGTTGAAGATAGCGCTGGGGCCAACGTCCTGACTTTC
>TRBV28|many|TRBD1|TRBJ1-5
CASSPLRQGSNQPQHF
TGTGCCAGCAGTCCCCTCCGACAGGGGTCTAATCAGCCCCAGCATTTT
>TRBV7-6|few|TRBD2|TRBJ2-3
CASSLAVSGGRGNTQYF
TGTGCCAGCAGCTTAGCGGTTAGCGGGGGTCGTGGGAATACGCAGTATTTT
>TRBV7-6|many|TRBD2|TRBJ2-1
CASSLPLRGTSGRGSYNEQFF
TGTGCCAGCAGCTTACCACTCCGGGGGACTAGCGGGAGGGGCTCCTACAATGAGCAGTTCTTC
>TRBV6-2/TRBV6-3|few|NA|TRBJ2-5
CASRPQRVQETQYF
TGTGCCAGCAGACCACAGAGAGTCCAAGAGACCCAGTACTTC
>TRBV6-1|NA|NA|TRBJ2-1
CASSDSVSYNEQFF
TGTGCCAGCAGTGATTCAGTCTCCTACAATGAGCAGTTCTTC
>TRBV12-3/TRBV12-4|few|NA|TRBJ1-3
CASNNERSGNTIYF
TGTGCCAGCAATAACGAGCGGTCTGGAAACACCATATATTTT
>TRBV27|NA|TRBD2|TRBJ2-7
CASSFGGTFGEQYF
TGTGCCAGCAGTTTCGGGGGGACCTTTGGGGAGCAGTACTTC
>TRBV6-2/TRBV6-3|many|TRBD1|TRBJ1-5
CAAGQGGQPQHF
TGTGCCGCTGGACAGGGAGGCCAGCCCCAGCATTTT
>TRBV15|few|NA|TRBJ1-5
CATSRDRAVYNQPQHF
TGTGCCACCAGCAGAGATCGGGCAGTTTATAATCAGCCCCAGCATTTT
>TRBV14|many|TRBD1|TRBJ2-7
CASSQIPQGIRYF
TGTGCCAGCAGCCAAATCCCACAGGGGATAAGATACTTC
>TRBV3-1|many|NA|TRBJ2-3
CASSPTGRTDTQYF
TGTGCCAGCAGCCCGACGGGGCGCACAGATACGCAGTATTTT
>TRBV4-1|NA|NA|TRBJ1-3
CASSQDLGTSGNTIYF
TGCGCCAGCAGCCAAGATCTGGGAACCTCTGGAAACACCATATATTTT
>TRBV6-5|many|NA|TRBJ2-2
CASRPPKGGTGELFF
TGTGCCAGCAGACCGCCGAAAGGGGGGACCGGGGAGCTGTTTTTT
>TRBV7-9|few|NA|TRBJ2-5
CASIRMGKETQYF
TGTGCCAGCATCAGGATGGGGAAAGAGACCCAGTACTTC
>TRBV7-2|many|NA|TRBJ1-1
CASSPLRGTEAFF
TGTGCCAGCAGCCCCCTCCGGGGAACTGAAGCTTTCTTT
>TRBV2|many|TRBD1|TRBJ1-3
CASRTDRLSSGNTIYF
TGTGCCAGCAGGACGGACAGGCTGAGTTCTGGAAACACCATATATTTT
>TRBV6-2/TRBV6-3|many|TRBD1|TRBJ2-7
CASRTGGLEQYF
TGTGCCAGCAGAACAGGGGGCCTCGAGCAGTACTTC
>TRBV2|NA|NA|TRBJ2-3
CASSLDVHTDTQYF
TGTGCCAGCAGTTTAGACGTCCACACAGATACGCAGTATTTT
>TRBV28|many|NA|TRBJ1-2
CASSPRLDINYGYTF
TGTGCCAGCAGTCCGAGACTGGATATCAACTATGGCTACACCTTC
>TRBV12-3/TRBV12-4|NA|NA|TRBJ1-1
CASREQGGEAFF
TGTGCCAGCAGGGAACAGGGTGGTGAAGCTTTCTTT
>TRBV6-1|few|TRBD1|TRBJ1-2
CASSEQAGGYYGYTF
TGTGCCAGCAGTGAACAGGCAGGGGGCTACTATGGCTACACCTTC
>TRBV18|few|NA|TRBJ1-1
CASSPYPGSTEAFF
TGTGCCAGCTCACCCTACCCGGGGAGCACTGAAGCTTTCTTT
>TRBV6-2/TRBV6-3|NA|NA|TRBJ1-1
CASSYRGTIRDTEAFF
TGTGCCAGCAGTTACCGGGGGACAATAAGGGACACTGAAGCTTTCTTT
>TRBV7-6|many|NA|TRBJ2-1
CASSYAGEQFF
TGTGCCAGCAGCTACGCCGGTGAGCAGTTCTTC
>TRBV20-1|many|TRBD1|TRBJ2-4
CSARRLRDSGLNIQYF
TGCAGTGCTAGACGTCTCCGGGACAGCGGCCTAAACATTCAGTACTTC
>TRBV7-2|few|NA|TRBJ2-1
CASSWVVRKAYNEQFF
TGTGCCAGCAGCTGGGTTGTTCGAAAAGCCTACAATGAGCAGTTCTTC
>TRBV28|many|TRBD1|TRBJ1-2
CASSLGTVNYGYTF
TGTGCCAGCAGTTTGGGGACAGTTAACTATGGCTACACCTTC
>TRBV7-3|many|NA|TRBJ2-7
CASSSGTAGGEQYF
TGTGCCAGCAGCTCCGGGACTGCCGGCGGAGAGCAGTACTTC
>TRBV3-1|few|NA|TRBJ2-1
CASSRAREQFF
TGTGCCAGCAGCCGGGCAAGGGAGCAGTTCTTC
>TRBV5-1|many|NA|TRBJ2-3
CASSLERPTDTQYF
TGCGCCAGCAGCTTGGAGCGGCCCACGGATACGCAGTATTTT
>TRBV12-3/TRBV12-4|NA|NA|TRBJ2-5
CASSWTGARQETQYF
TGTGCCAGCAGTTGGACGGGGGCCCGTCAAGAGACCCAGTACTTC
>TRBV29-1|NA|TRBD1|TRBJ2-7
CSPLERDRLSYEQYF
TGCAGCCCCCTCGAAAGGGACAGGCTCTCCTACGAGCAGTACTTC
>TRBV7-9|many|NA|TRBJ1-1
CASSHGGGEAFF
TGTGCCAGCAGCCACGGGGGGGGTGAAGCTTTCTTT
>TRBV14|NA|NA|TRBJ2-7
CASGQDSVRYEQYF
TGTGCCAGCGGCCAAGACTCGGTCCGCTACGAGCAGTACTTC
>TRBV7-2|NA|TRBD2|TRBJ2-1
CASSSASGSYNEQFF
TGTGCCAGCAGCTCGGCTAGCGGGTCCTACAATGAGCAGTTCTTC
>TRBV10-3|many|NA|TRBJ2-3
CAISPSADTQYF
TGTGCCATCAGCCCGTCCGCAGATACGCAGTATTTT
>TRBV28|many|TRBD2|TRBJ2-7
CASGEGPSYEQYF
TGTGCCAGCGGGGAGGGACCCTCCTACGAGCAGTACTTC